These 8 T cell receptor beta chains originate from one sample sequenced in a study of cytomegalovirus exposure and HLA in healthy donors. Primers for the PCR totalled 60 Vbeta and 13 Jbeta. The data were produced by immunoSEQ multiplex PCR, yet TCRdb's version contains in-frame clones alone and is incomplete. In the table there are some 200,000 clones, 70% of which are singletons. Source material: PBMCs. These receptor sequences come from a man between 40 and 49 years old in good health and CMV-seropositive.

This clone was counted a few times. The rearrangement joins TRBV7-9 to TRBJ2-4, with TRBD1 matching over 11 bases. J gave up 5 bases and V 5 bases, and 5 bases lay outside the gene matches. The CDR3 has 15 residues. Germline V gene sequence: CDR1 SEHNR, CDR2 FQNEAQ (reference sequence). The CDR3 spells CASSIGQGAENIQYF. The CDR3 DNA is TGTGCCAGCAGCATCGGACAGGGGGCTGAAAACATTCAGTACTTC.

The DNA of the CDR3 is TGTGCCAGTAGTATTGGGGCCGTGAACCAGCCCCAGCATTTT. It specifies CASSIGAVNQPQHF. This sequence joins TRBV19 and TRBJ1-5; D perhaps matches TRBD1 (5 bases). This CDR3 is built from 14 residues. In germline, CDR1 is LNHDA, CDR2 SQIVND (reference sequence). V lost 3 bases and J lost 7, with 13 bases in between.

This chain joins TRBV5-1 and TRBJ2-7; D perhaps matches TRBD2 (5 bases). CDR3 length equals 13 residues. Trimming removed 2 bases at V and 2 bases at J, with 8 bases between. Germline loops: CDR1 SGHRS, CDR2 YFSETQ. CDR3 nucleotides: TGCGCCAGCAGCTTAGAGGGTACCTACGAGCAGTACTTC. Protein: CASSLEGTYEQYF. Full variable domain (outside the CDR3, taken from reference TRBV5-1 and TRBJ2-7): KAGVTQTPRYLIKTRGQQVTLSCSPISGHRSVSWYQQTPGQGLQFLFEYFSETQRNKGNFPGRFSGRQFSNSRSEMNVSTLELGDSALYLCASSLEGTYEQYFGPGTRLTVT.

V gene TRBV6-1 combines with J gene TRBJ2-7; maybe TRBD1 (5 bases). The CDR3 totals 13 residues. Trimming removed 8 bases at V and 2 bases at J, with 13 bases between. Per germline, CDR1 MNHNS and CDR2 SASEGT. CDR3 sequence: CASGFQGPYEQYF. CDR3 DNA sequence: TGTGCCAGCGGGTTCCAGGGCCCCTACGAGCAGTACTTC.

The chain links TRBV6-1 to TRBJ1-5, with TRBD1 identical over 11 bases. After removal of 3 bases from V and 4 bases from J, the junction contained 2 bases not matched to a gene. The CDR3 spans 15 residues. Germline CDR1 MNHNS, CDR2 SASEGT. CDR3 nucleotides: TGTGCCAGCAGTGACCGGGACAGGGGGAATCAGCCCCAGCATTTT. Translated: CASSDRDRGNQPQHF.

The CDR3 DNA is TGTGCCAGCTCAGCGGAGGCCTACGAGCAGTACTTC. This gives the protein CASSAEAYEQYF. This chain connects TRBV18 to TRBJ2-7; a possible D gene is TRBD2 (5 bases). This CDR3 is 12 amino acids long. Germline values: CDR1 KGHSH, CDR2 LQKENI. V lost 5 bases and J lost 2, with 7 bases in between.

This clone was counted between two and nine times. The chain employs TRBV4-1 and TRBJ2-7, with D perhaps matching TRBD1 (6 bases). CDR3 length equals 15 residues. The V and J ends lost 0 bases and 2 bases respectively, with 11 bases between them. Germline V CDR1 and CDR2: MGHRA, YSYEKL. The CDR3 reads CASSQERQGTYEQYF. For the CDR3, the DNA is TGCGCCAGCAGCCAAGAGAGGCAGGGGACCTACGAGCAGTACTTC.

This clone was detected a few times. The chain employs TRBV7-9 and TRBJ1-3; D is undetermined. Germline CDR1 reads SEHNR; CDR2 reads FQNEAQ (reference sequence). The V gene lost 0 bases and the J gene lost 7 bases, with 10 bases spanning the gap. The CDR3 extends over 14 amino acids. The CDR3 DNA reads TGTGCCAGCAGCTTAGCGAGGCCGGGGAACACCATATATTTT. Protein product: CASSLARPGNTIYF.